These T cell receptor beta chains were read from a single sample in a study of blood T cell repertoires in COVID-19. Measured with immunoSEQ multiplex PCR; TCRdb has only the in-frame clones, and not every one. The data hold roughly 230,000 clones, with approximately 85% observed a single time. The sample taken for sequencing was peripheral blood. The receptors here all came from a man aged 50-60 years with COVID-19, enrolled during active disease. Each CDR3 is given with its conserved first and last residue. Fields, in order: J gene, clone size, CDR3 length, V gene, D gene, CDR3 DNA, CDR3 protein. D genes are given only for firm matches. Rows give clone size only sometimes, using once, few, many, or a class for an expanded clone.

J gene: TRBJ2-5; clone size: once; CDR3 length: 15; V gene: TRBV7-3; D gene: -; CDR3 DNA: TGTGCCAGCAGCTCAACCGGGTCCCCATCAGAGACCCAGTACTTC; CDR3 protein: CASSSTGSPSETQYF
J gene: TRBJ2-7; clone size: -; CDR3 length: 14; V gene: TRBV6-5; D gene: TRBD1; CDR3 DNA: TGTGCCAGCAGTTCCGACAGGGCCGGCTACGAGCAGTACTTC; CDR3 protein: CASSSDRAGYEQYF
J gene: TRBJ2-2; clone size: once; CDR3 length: 15; V gene: TRBV3-1/TRBV3-2; D gene: TRBD1; CDR3 DNA: TGTGCCAGCAGGCCAGGGGGCGCGGGCACCGGGGAGCTGTTTTTT; CDR3 protein: CASRPGGAGTGELFF
J gene: TRBJ1-5; clone size: -; CDR3 length: 14; V gene: TRBV5-1; D gene: -; CDR3 DNA: TGCGCCAGCAGCTTGGAAGGGGCAGGTCAGCCCCAGCATTTT; CDR3 protein: CASSLEGAGQPQHF
J gene: TRBJ1-5; clone size: -; CDR3 length: 15; V gene: TRBV19; D gene: -; CDR3 DNA: TGTGCCAGTAGTTTTTATCACAGGAGCAATCAGCCCCAGCATTTT; CDR3 protein: CASSFYHRSNQPQHF
J gene: TRBJ2-7; clone size: -; CDR3 length: 15; V gene: TRBV5-1; D gene: TRBD2; CDR3 DNA: TGCGCCAGCAGCGGCGGGACTAGCGGAACATACGAGCAGTACTTC; CDR3 protein: CASSGGTSGTYEQYF
J gene: TRBJ2-7; clone size: -; CDR3 length: 15; V gene: TRBV6-2/TRBV6-3; D gene: TRBD2; CDR3 DNA: TGTGCCAGCAGTTATTTGGCGGGGGGAAGTTACGAGCAGTACTTC; CDR3 protein: CASSYLAGGSYEQYF
J gene: TRBJ2-5; clone size: once; CDR3 length: 13; V gene: TRBV12-3/TRBV12-4; D gene: TRBD2; CDR3 DNA: TGTGCCAGCAGTTTATCGGGAGGGGAGACCCAGTACTTC; CDR3 protein: CASSLSGGETQYF
J gene: TRBJ1-2; clone size: -; CDR3 length: 14; V gene: TRBV2; D gene: -; CDR3 DNA: TGTGCCAGCAGTGGTCAGGTTTTTTACTATGGCTACACCTTC; CDR3 protein: CASSGQVFYYGYTF
J gene: TRBJ1-1; clone size: -; CDR3 length: 13; V gene: TRBV11-1; D gene: -; CDR3 DNA: TGTGCCAGCAGCTTAGTACAGAACACTGAAGCTTTCTTT; CDR3 protein: CASSLVQNTEAFF
J gene: TRBJ2-7; clone size: -; CDR3 length: 13; V gene: TRBV5-4; D gene: TRBD1; CDR3 DNA: TGTGCCAGCAGCAACGACAGGGCTGGCGAGCAGTACTTC; CDR3 protein: CASSNDRAGEQYF
J gene: TRBJ1-1; clone size: -; CDR3 length: 14; V gene: TRBV7-6; D gene: -; CDR3 DNA: TGTGCCAGCAGCCCCCCAGGCGGGGTCACTGAAGCTTTCTTT; CDR3 protein: CASSPPGGVTEAFF
J gene: TRBJ2-7; clone size: -; CDR3 length: 16; V gene: TRBV11-2; D gene: -; CDR3 DNA: TGTGCCAGCAGCTTGGTGGCTGGGGCCAGGCCCTACGAGCAGTACTTC; CDR3 protein: CASSLVAGARPYEQYF
J gene: TRBJ2-7; clone size: -; CDR3 length: 16; V gene: TRBV24-1; D gene: -; CDR3 DNA: TGTGCCACCAGTGATCCCAGTGGTGGGAGCTCCTACGAGCAGTACTTC; CDR3 protein: CATSDPSGGSSYEQYF
J gene: TRBJ2-7; clone size: -; CDR3 length: 15; V gene: TRBV7-9; D gene: -; CDR3 DNA: TGTGCCAGCAGCTTAGTGCCGGGGTTAAACGACGAGCAGTACTTC; CDR3 protein: CASSLVPGLNDEQYF
J gene: TRBJ1-5; clone size: few; CDR3 length: 16; V gene: TRBV18; D gene: -; CDR3 DNA: TGTGCCAGCTCGGGGGGAGCCCCCGACGTGGGAGCGCCCCAGCATTTT; CDR3 protein: CASSGGAPDVGAPQHF
J gene: TRBJ2-3; clone size: once; CDR3 length: 13; V gene: TRBV7-3; D gene: -; CDR3 DNA: TGTGCCAGCAGCCAGACACCCCGCAATCCTTGGTATTTT; CDR3 protein: CASSQTPRNPWYF
J gene: TRBJ2-2; clone size: once; CDR3 length: 17; V gene: TRBV4-2; D gene: TRBD2; CDR3 DNA: TGTGCCAGCAGCCAAGAGGGTCTAGCGGTGAACACCGGGGAGCTGTTTTTT; CDR3 protein: CASSQEGLAVNTGELFF
J gene: TRBJ2-2; clone size: -; CDR3 length: 15; V gene: TRBV4-2; D gene: -; CDR3 DNA: TGTGCCAGCAGCCAAGATGCAGGGCAGGCCGGGGAGCTGTTTTTT; CDR3 protein: CASSQDAGQAGELFF
J gene: TRBJ2-1; clone size: -; CDR3 length: 15; V gene: TRBV19; D gene: TRBD1; CDR3 DNA: TGTGCCAGTAGTATCGGCAGGGGGCAGGGAGATGAGCAGTTCTTC; CDR3 protein: CASSIGRGQGDEQFF
J gene: TRBJ2-1; clone size: -; CDR3 length: 13; V gene: TRBV6-5; D gene: TRBD1; CDR3 DNA: TGTGCCAGCACCCCCGGGACAGTCAATGAGCAGTTCTTC; CDR3 protein: CASTPGTVNEQFF
J gene: TRBJ2-7; clone size: -; CDR3 length: 13; V gene: TRBV2; D gene: TRBD1; CDR3 DNA: TGTGCCAGCAGGCGGGACAGGCCCTGGGAGCAGTACTTC; CDR3 protein: CASRRDRPWEQYF
J gene: TRBJ1-4; clone size: -; CDR3 length: 14; V gene: TRBV5-5; D gene: TRBD1; CDR3 DNA: TGTGCCAGCAGCTCGACAGGGGGGACTGAAAAACTGTTTTTT; CDR3 protein: CASSSTGGTEKLFF
J gene: TRBJ2-7; clone size: -; CDR3 length: 15; V gene: TRBV7-3; D gene: -; CDR3 DNA: TGTGCCAGCAGCTTAGCAGGACCGGGAAGCTACGAGCAGTACTTC; CDR3 protein: CASSLAGPGSYEQYF
J gene: TRBJ2-5; clone size: -; CDR3 length: 17; V gene: TRBV6-2/TRBV6-3; D gene: -; CDR3 DNA: TGTGCCAGCAGTTACTCTTCGACAGCCCGATACCAAGAGACCCAGTACTTC; CDR3 protein: CASSYSSTARYQETQYF
J gene: TRBJ2-7; clone size: once; CDR3 length: 15; V gene: TRBV21-1; D gene: -; CDR3 DNA: TGTGCCAGCAGCAAAGTCTCAGGAAGCTCCTACGAGCAGTACTTC; CDR3 protein: CASSKVSGSSYEQYF
J gene: TRBJ2-7; clone size: -; CDR3 length: 15; V gene: TRBV19; D gene: TRBD1; CDR3 DNA: TGTGCCAGTAGTATTGGACAGGGGGCTTTCTACGAGCAGTACTTC; CDR3 protein: CASSIGQGAFYEQYF
J gene: TRBJ1-1; clone size: few; CDR3 length: 12; V gene: TRBV12-3/TRBV12-4; D gene: -; CDR3 DNA: TGTGCCAGCAGTTTCCTAGGTCAGGAAGCTTTCTTT; CDR3 protein: CASSFLGQEAFF
J gene: TRBJ1-2; clone size: -; CDR3 length: 13; V gene: TRBV4-1; D gene: TRBD1; CDR3 DNA: TGCGCCAGCAGCCAAGGACAGGGCCATGGCTACACCTTC; CDR3 protein: CASSQGQGHGYTF